This T cell receptor (beta chain) was sequenced during a study of post-analysis software for immune sequencing data. General study findings and limits: Normalized Chao1 diversity was significantly reduced in patients versus controls. Roughly 5 TRBV segments occurring more often in patients than controls included TRBV5-6, TRBV5-1 and TRBV20-1.

This clonotype was counted many times. The antigen is undetermined. The CDR3 is made up of 12 amino acids. The V and J ends lost 4 bases and 4 bases respectively, with 5 bases between them. Prepared TCR beta cDNA libraries contained unique molecular identifiers. TCRdb passed the PCR reads through MiXCR, listing each CDR3 protein once. The table shows roughly 540,000 distinct CDR3 sequences, with around 34% occurring only once. V is TRBV12-3 or TRBV12-4 and J is TRBJ2-1; D is unclear. The receptor was isolated from a girl under 18 with multiple sclerosis. Sequenced sample: blood. The CDR3 DNA follows: TGTGCCAGCAGTTCTCAGTACAATGAGCAGTTCTTC. Translating gives CASSSQYNEQFF.